This T cell receptor (beta chain) was sequenced during a study of T cells in localized non-small cell lung cancer. Findings of the study overall: Uninvolved adjacent lung had higher T cell clonality than tumor and all other tissues. Analysis by sequencing included only one tumor region, so heterogeneity remains possible. For the top 100 tumor clones, a median about 57 also appeared in adjacent lung.

V lost 4 bases to trimming and J lost 7 bases; unmatched junction nucleotides: 6. Germline V gene lookup returns CDR1 SQVTM and CDR2 ANQGSEA. The CDR3 sequence is 14 residues long. Regarding this clone: No antigen is known for it.

Profiling relied on immunoSEQ multiplex PCR, and the TCRdb table lists in-frame clones only, not all of them. The profile shows roughly 30,000 clones, roughly nine tenths of them singletons. The sample was peripheral blood, taken before any cancer treatment. This receptor was taken from a female donor older than 55 with stage I lung adenocarcinoma. This sequence joins TRBV29-1 and TRBJ2-1; the match to TRBD2 covers 11 bases. The CDR3 nucleotides read TGCAGCGTTGCCCCGGGACTAGCGGTAAATGAGCAGTTCTTC. Its translation is CSVAPGLAVNEQFF.